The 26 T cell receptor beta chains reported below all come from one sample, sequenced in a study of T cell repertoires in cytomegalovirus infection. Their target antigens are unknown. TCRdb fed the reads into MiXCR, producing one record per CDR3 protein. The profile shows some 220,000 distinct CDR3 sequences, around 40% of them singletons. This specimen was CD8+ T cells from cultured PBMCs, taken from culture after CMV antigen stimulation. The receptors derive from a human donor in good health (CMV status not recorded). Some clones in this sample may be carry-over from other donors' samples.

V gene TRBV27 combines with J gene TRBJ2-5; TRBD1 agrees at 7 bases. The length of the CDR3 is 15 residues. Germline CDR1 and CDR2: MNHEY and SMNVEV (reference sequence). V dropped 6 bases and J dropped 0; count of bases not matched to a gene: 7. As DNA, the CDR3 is TGTGCCAGCAGCCCCGGGACAGTGTACCAAGAGACCCAGTACTTC. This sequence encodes CASSPGTVYQETQYF.

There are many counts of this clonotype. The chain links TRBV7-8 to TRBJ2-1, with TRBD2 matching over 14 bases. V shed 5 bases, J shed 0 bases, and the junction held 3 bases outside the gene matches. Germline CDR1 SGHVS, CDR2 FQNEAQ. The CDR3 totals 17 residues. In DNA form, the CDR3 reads TGTGCCAGCAGCGAGGGGACTAGCGGGAGCTCCTACAATGAGCAGTTCTTC. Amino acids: CASSEGTSGSSYNEQFF.

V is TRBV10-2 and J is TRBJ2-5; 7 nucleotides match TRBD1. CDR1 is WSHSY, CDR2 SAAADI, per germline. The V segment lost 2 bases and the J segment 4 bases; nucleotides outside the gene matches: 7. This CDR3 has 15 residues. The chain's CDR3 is CASSEQGENSETQYF. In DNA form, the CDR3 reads TGCGCCAGCAGTGAGCAGGGGGAAAATTCAGAGACCCAGTACTTC.

The CDR3 DNA reads TGTGCCAGCAGTTTCAGCTCTGGCAATCAGCCCCAGCATTTT. The encoded protein is CASSFSSGNQPQHF. The rearrangement links TRBV27 to TRBJ1-5; D ambiguous. The length of the CDR3 is 14 residues. The ends were cut back, 3 bases at V and 2 bases at J, with 8 bases in the middle. From germline, CDR1 is MNHEY and CDR2 SMNVEV (reference sequence).

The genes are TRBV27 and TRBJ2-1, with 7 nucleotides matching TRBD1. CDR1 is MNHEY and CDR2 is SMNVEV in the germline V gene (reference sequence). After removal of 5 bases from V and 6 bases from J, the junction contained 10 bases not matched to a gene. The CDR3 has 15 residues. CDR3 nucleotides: TGTGCCAGCAGTCCCACAGGGGCCCCCACCAATGAGCAGTTCTTC. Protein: CASSPTGAPTNEQFF.

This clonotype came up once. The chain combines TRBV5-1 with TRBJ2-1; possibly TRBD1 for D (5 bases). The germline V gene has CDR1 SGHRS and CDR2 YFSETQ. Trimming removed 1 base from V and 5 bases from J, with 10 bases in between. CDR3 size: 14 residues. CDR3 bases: TGCGCCAGCAGCTTGTCTGACAGCAACAATGAGCAGTTCTTC. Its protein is CASSLSDSNNEQFF. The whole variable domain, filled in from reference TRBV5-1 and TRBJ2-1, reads KAGVTQTPRYLIKTRGQQVTLSCSPISGHRSVSWYQQTPGQGLQFLFEYFSETQRNKGNFPGRFSGRQFSNSRSEMNVSTLELGDSALYLCASSLSDSNNEQFFGPGTRLTVL.

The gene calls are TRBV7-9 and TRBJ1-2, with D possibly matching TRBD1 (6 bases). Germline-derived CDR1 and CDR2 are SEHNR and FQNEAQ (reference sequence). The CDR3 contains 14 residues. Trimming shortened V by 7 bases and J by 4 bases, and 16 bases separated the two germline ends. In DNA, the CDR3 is TGTGCCAGCAACCCCGGGGGGCAGGGCTATGGCTACACCTTC. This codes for CASNPGGQGYGYTF. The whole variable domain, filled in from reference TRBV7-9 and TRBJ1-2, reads DTGVSQNPRHKITKRGQNVTFRCDPISEHNRLYWYRQTLGQGPEFLTYFQNEAQLEKSRLLSDRFSAERPKGSFSTLEIQRTEQGDSAMYLCASNPGGQGYGYTFGSGTRLTVV.

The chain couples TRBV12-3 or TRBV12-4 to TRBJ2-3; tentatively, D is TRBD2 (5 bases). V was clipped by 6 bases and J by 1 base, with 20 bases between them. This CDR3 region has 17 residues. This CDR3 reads CASSKVRLDGGTDTQYF. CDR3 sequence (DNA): TGTGCCAGCAGCAAAGTTAGACTGGACGGGGGCACAGATACGCAGTATTTT.

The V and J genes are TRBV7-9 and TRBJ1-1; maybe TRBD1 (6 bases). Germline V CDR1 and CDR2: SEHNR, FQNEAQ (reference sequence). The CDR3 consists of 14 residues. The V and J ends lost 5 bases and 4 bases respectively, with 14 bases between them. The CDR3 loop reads CASSHREGGTEAFF. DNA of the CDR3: TGTGCCAGCAGCCACCGCGAAGGGGGCACTGAAGCTTTCTTT.

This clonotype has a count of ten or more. The CDR3, as DNA: TGTGCCAGCAGCTTAGCCCCCGGGGAGCAAGAGACCCAGTACTTC. Translation: CASSLAPGEQETQYF. The rearrangement uses TRBV11-3 and TRBJ2-5; TRBD2 might be the D (5 bases). V dropped 1 base and J dropped 2 bases, with 11 bases sitting between them. In germline, CDR1 is SGHNT, CDR2 YENEEA. The CDR3 extends over 15 amino acids.

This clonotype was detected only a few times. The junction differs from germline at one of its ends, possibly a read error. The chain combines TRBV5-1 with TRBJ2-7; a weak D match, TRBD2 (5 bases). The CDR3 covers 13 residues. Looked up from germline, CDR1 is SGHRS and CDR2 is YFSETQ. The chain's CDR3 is CATAWAGSSEQYF. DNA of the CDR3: TGCGCCACCGCGTGGGCGGGCTCCTCCGAGCAGTACTTC.

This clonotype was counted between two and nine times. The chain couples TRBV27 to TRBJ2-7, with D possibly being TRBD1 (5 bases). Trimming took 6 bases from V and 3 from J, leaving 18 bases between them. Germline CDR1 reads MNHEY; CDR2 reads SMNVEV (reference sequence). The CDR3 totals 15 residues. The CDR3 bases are TGTGCCAGCAGGTTAGGGGCCCAGGCCCTCTACGAGCAGTACTTC. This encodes CASRLGAQALYEQYF.

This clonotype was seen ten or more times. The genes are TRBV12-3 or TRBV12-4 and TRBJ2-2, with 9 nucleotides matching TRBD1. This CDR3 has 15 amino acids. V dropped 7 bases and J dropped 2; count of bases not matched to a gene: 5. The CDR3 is CASTPGQGNTGELFF. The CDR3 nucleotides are TGTGCCAGCACTCCGGGACAGGGTAACACCGGGGAGCTGTTTTTT.

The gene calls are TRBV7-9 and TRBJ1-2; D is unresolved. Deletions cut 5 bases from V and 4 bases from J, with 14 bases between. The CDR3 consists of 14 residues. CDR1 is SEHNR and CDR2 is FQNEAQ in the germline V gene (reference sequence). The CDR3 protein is CASSRAETLYGYTF. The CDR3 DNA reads TGTGCCAGCAGCCGCGCGGAGACTCTCTATGGCTACACCTTC.

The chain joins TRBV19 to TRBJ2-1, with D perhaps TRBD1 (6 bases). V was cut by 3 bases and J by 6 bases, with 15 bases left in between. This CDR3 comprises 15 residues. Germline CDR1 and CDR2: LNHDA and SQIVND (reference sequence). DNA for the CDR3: TGTGCCAGTAGTATGGGCAGGGGACCTTTCAATGAGCAGTTCTTC. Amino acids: CASSMGRGPFNEQFF.

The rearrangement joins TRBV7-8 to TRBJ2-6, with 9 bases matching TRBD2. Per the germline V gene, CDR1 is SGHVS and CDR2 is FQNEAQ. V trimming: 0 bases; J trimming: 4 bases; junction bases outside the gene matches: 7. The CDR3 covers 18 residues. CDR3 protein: CASSLAAGGWDGANVLTF. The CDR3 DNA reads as TGTGCCAGCAGCTTAGCGGCGGGGGGGTGGGACGGGGCCAACGTCCTGACTTTC.

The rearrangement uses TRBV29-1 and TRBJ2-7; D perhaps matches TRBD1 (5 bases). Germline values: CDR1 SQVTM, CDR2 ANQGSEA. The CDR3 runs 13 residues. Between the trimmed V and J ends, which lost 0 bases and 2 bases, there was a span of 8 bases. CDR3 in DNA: TGCAGCGTTGAAGAACAGGCTCCCTACGAGCAGTACTTC. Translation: CSVEEQAPYEQYF.

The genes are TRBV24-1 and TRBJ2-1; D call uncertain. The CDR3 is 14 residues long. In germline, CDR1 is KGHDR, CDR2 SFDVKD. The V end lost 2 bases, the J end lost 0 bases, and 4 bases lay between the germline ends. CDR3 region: CATSDYSSYNEQFF. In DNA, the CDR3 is TGTGCCACCAGTGATTACAGCTCCTACAATGAGCAGTTCTTC.

The CDR3 DNA reads as TGCGCCAGCAGCCATCCCTCTGAGGGGGTGGGTGGGGAGCAGTTCTTC. Translated, it gives CASSHPSEGVGGEQFF. V is TRBV4-1 and J is TRBJ2-1, with D possibly being TRBD1 (6 bases). CDR3 length: 16 residues. V was clipped by 3 bases and J by 10 bases, with 22 bases between them. Germline V CDR1 and CDR2: MGHRA, YSYEKL.

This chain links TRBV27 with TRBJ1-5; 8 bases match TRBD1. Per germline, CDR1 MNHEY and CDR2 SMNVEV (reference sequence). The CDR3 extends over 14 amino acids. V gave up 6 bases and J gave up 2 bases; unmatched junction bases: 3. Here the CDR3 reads CASRMTGGNQPQHF. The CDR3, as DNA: TGTGCCAGCAGAATGACAGGGGGCAATCAGCCCCAGCATTTT.

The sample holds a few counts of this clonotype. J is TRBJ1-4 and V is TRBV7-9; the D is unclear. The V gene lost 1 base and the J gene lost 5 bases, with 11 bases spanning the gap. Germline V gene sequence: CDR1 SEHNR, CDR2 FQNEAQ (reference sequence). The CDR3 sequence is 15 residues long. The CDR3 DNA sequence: TGTGCCAGCAGCTTAGAGCCGGTTGGGAATGAAAAACTGTTTTTT. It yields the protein CASSLEPVGNEKLFF. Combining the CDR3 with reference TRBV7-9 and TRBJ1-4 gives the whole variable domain DTGVSQNPRHKITKRGQNVTFRCDPISEHNRLYWYRQTLGQGPEFLTYFQNEAQLEKSRLLSDRFSAERPKGSFSTLEIQRTEQGDSAMYLCASSLEPVGNEKLFFGSGTQLSVL.

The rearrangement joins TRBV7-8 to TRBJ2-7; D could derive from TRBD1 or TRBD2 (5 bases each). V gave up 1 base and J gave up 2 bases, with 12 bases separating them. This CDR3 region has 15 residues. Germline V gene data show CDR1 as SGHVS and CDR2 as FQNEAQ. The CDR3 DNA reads TGTGCCAGCAGCTTAGAGGCAGGGAGAGCCTACGAGCAGTACTTC. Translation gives CASSLEAGRAYEQYF.

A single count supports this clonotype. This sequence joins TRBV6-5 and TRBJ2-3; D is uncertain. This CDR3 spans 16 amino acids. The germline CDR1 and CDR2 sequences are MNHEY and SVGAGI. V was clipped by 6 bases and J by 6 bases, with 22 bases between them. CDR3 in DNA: TGTGCCAGCAGCAACCCCCCCGGGCAGCCCCCGGATACGCAGTATTTT. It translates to CASSNPPGQPPDTQYF.

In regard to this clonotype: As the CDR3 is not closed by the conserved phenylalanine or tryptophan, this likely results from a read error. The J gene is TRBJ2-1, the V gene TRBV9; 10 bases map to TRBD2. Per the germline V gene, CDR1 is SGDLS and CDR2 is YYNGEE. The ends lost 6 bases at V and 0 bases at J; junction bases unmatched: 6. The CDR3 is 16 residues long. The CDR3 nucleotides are TGTGCCAGCATCCCTCCTAGCGGGAGCTCCTACAATGAGCAGTTCTAC. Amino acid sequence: CASIPPSGSSYNEQFY.

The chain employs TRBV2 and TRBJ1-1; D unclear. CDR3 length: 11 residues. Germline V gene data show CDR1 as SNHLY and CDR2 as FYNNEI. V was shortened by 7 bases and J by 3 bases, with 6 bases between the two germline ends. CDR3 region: CASNSDTEAFF. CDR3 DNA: TGTGCCAGCAACAGCGACACTGAAGCTTTCTTT.

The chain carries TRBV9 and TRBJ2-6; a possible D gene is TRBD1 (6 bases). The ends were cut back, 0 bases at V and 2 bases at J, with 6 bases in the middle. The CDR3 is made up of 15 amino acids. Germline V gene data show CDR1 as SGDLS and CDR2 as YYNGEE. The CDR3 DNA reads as TGTGCCAGCAGCGTAGAGGGGGCTGGGGCCAACGTCCTGACTTTC. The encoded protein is CASSVEGAGANVLTF.